Detailed here is one T cell receptor (beta chain). As yet, its antigen is unknown. CDR3 length: 15 amino acids. The germline gives CDR1 MNHEY, CDR2 SVGAGI. V gave up 0 bases and J gave up 4 bases, with 10 bases separating them. Regions amplified from RNA transcripts were the TCR beta CDR3 regions. An initial round of RT-PCR targeting the TCR CDR3 relied on the HTBI primer set. TCRdb redid the calling of the multiplex PCR reads with MiXCR, one entry per CDR3 protein. The table has fewer than 700,000 distinct CDR3 sequences, roughly 17% seen once. The study left out patients who had uncontrolled infection, other autoimmune disease, pregnancy or lactation. It was 8.5 to 10 ml of fresh peripheral blood that supplied the PBMCs. These data come from a study of T cells in Graves' hyperthyroidism and ophthalmopathy. General observations from the study: From stable hyperthyroidism, ophthalmopathy was set apart by a 13 V-J model.

Sequenced sample: blood. This TCR was sampled from a young woman with Graves' ophthalmopathy. The chain is built from TRBV6-5 and TRBJ2-1; tentative D call: TRBD1 (5 bases). Here the CDR3 DNA reads TGTGCCAGCAGTTACTCGCCAGGGTATTACAATGAGCAGTTCTTC. It encodes CASSYSPGYYNEQFF.